One sample yielded the 21 T cell receptor beta chains listed below, sequenced in a study of PD-1 blockade in classical Hodgkin lymphoma. Here immunoSEQ multiplex PCR was the method, and the copy in TCRdb shows in-frame clones only, minus some. The table lists 43,000 or so clones, around 80% of them singletons. Time point in this sample: cycle 4 day 1 (C4D1), after more than 5 weeks of nivolumab. Autologous stem cell transplantation was followed by relapse in every patient, and brentuximab vedotin exposure varied. The sample was peripheral blood mononuclear cells (PBMCs), taken before the fourth cycle of nivolumab. Every receptor here comes from a human donor with classical Hodgkin lymphoma.

The chain combines TRBV4-3 with TRBJ1-6; D is ambiguous. Germline V gene data show CDR1 as LGHNA and CDR2 as YSLEER. The CDR3 spans 16 residues. Trimming removed 0 bases at V and 5 bases at J, with 11 bases between. The chain's CDR3 is CASSQDRSQNNSPLHF. Here the CDR3 DNA reads TGCGCCAGCAGCCAAGATCGGTCCCAGAATAATTCACCCCTCCACTTT.

The chain combines TRBV7-2 with TRBJ2-3, with D possibly matching TRBD2 (6 bases). Germline assignment: CDR1 SGHTA and CDR2 FQGNSA. Trimming took off 3 bases at V and 3 bases at J, with 10 bases between the two ends. The CDR3 extends over 14 amino acids. CDR3 loop: CASSLARGTDTQYF. The CDR3 DNA follows: TGTGCCAGCAGCTTGGCCCGGGGGACAGATACGCAGTATTTT.

The V and J genes are TRBV4-3 and TRBJ1-5, with a weak D call TRBD1 (5 bases). The CDR3 spans 15 residues. V was cut by 0 bases and J by 6 bases, with 12 bases left in between. The germline V gene has CDR1 LGHNA and CDR2 YSLEER. Here the CDR3 DNA reads TGCGCCAGCAGCCAAGATCCCAGCAGGGCTCAGCCCCAGCATTTT. Protein: CASSQDPSRAQPQHF.

A few counts support this clone. This chain links TRBV19 with TRBJ1-2; maybe TRBD1 (5 bases). Deletions cut 7 bases from V and 0 bases from J, with 12 bases between. Per the germline V gene, CDR1 is LNHDA and CDR2 is SQIVND (reference sequence). CDR3 length equals 14 residues. The CDR3 region has the DNA TGTGCCAGTAATAAGGGGTCCGCTAACTATGGCTACACCTTC. This translates into CASNKGSANYGYTF.

The V and J genes are TRBV28 and TRBJ1-2; a weak D match, TRBD1 (5 bases). V shed 10 bases and J shed 4 bases, with 19 bases lying between them. CDR1 and CDR2 from the germline V gene are MDHEN and SYDVKM. The length of the CDR3 is 14 residues. The chain's CDR3 is CATVDRGSVYGYTF. The CDR3 DNA reads TGTGCCACCGTAGATAGGGGCTCGGTCTATGGCTACACCTTC.

This clone was seen only a few times. This chain joins TRBV11-2 and TRBJ2-7; 15 nucleotides match TRBD2. V dropped 4 bases and J dropped 5; count of bases not matched to a gene: 6. This CDR3 contains 16 residues. The germline gives CDR1 SGHAT, CDR2 FQNNGV. CDR3: CASSWGLAGGLNEQYF. In nucleotides, the CDR3 is TGTGCCAGCAGCTGGGGACTAGCGGGGGGACTAAACGAGCAGTACTTC.

The chain joins TRBV11-2 to TRBJ2-3; D unclear. Trimming stripped 8 bases from V and 0 bases from J, with 12 bases between. This CDR3 region has 14 residues. Germline CDR1 SGHAT, CDR2 FQNNGV. CDR3 protein: CASGETGSTDTQYF. The CDR3 nucleotides read TGTGCCAGCGGCGAGACTGGTAGCACAGATACGCAGTATTTT.

The V call is TRBV9, the J call TRBJ2-7, with no clear D. CDR1 is SGDLS and CDR2 is YYNGEE in the germline V gene. There are 12 residues in the CDR3. V was pared by 7 bases and J by 5 bases, with 13 bases between. The CDR3 bases are TGTGCCAGCGCCAGTCTGTTAAACGAGCAGTACTTC. It specifies CASASLLNEQYF.

The chain employs TRBV7-8 and TRBJ1-1; D possibly corresponds to TRBD1 (6 bases). The CDR3 consists of 15 residues. Per the germline V gene, CDR1 is SGHVS and CDR2 is FQNEAQ. V lost 1 base, J lost 5 bases, and 14 bases lay in between. In DNA, the CDR3 is TGTGCCAGCAGCTTAGGCTCTAGGGGGGGAACTGAAGCTTTCTTT. This gives the protein CASSLGSRGGTEAFF.

The CDR3 DNA reads TGTGCCAGCAGCTCCAGCTTAGGCACAGATACGCAGTATTTT. It translates to CASSSSLGTDTQYF. The J gene is TRBJ2-3, the V gene TRBV7-9; D unresolved. Germline V lookup: CDR1 SEHNR, CDR2 FQNEAQ (reference sequence). The CDR3 length is 14 residues. Trimming removed 4 bases at V and 1 base at J, with 9 bases between.

This CDR3 reads CASSGWDNEQFF. CDR3 sequence (DNA): TGTGCCAGCAGCGGGTGGGACAATGAGCAGTTCTTC. The rearrangement uses TRBV7-1 and TRBJ2-1; no definite D call. TRBV7-1 belongs to the ORF category, with a function that is uncertain. CDR3 length: 12 amino acids. The V end lost 5 bases, the J end lost 5 bases, and 7 bases lay between the germline ends.

The chain employs TRBV6-5 and TRBJ2-3; D not resolved. Per the germline V gene, CDR1 is MNHEY and CDR2 is SVGAGI. V was clipped by 6 bases and J by 2 bases, with 9 bases between them. This CDR3 has 13 amino acids. CDR3 in amino acids: CASSPHLTDTQYF. The CDR3 bases are TGTGCCAGCAGCCCTCACCTCACAGATACGCAGTATTTT.

The chain employs TRBV19 and TRBJ1-3; D gene uncertain. Germline CDR1 and CDR2: LNHDA and SQIVND (reference sequence). The CDR3 spans 15 residues. Trimming pared 9 bases from V and 0 bases from J, leaving 15 bases between. As DNA, the CDR3 is TGTGCCAGCCATTACCTATCGGGCTCTGGAAACACCATATATTTT. It codes for CASHYLSGSGNTIYF.

The table lists this clone with a count of one. This chain uses TRBV28 with TRBJ1-1; possibly TRBD1 for D (5 bases). V lost 9 bases and J lost 4, with 12 bases in between. The germline V gene has CDR1 MDHEN and CDR2 SYDVKM. The CDR3 is 12 residues long. The CDR3 coding sequence is TGTGCCAGTGGCAGGGAGGCCACTGAAGCTTTCTTT. Its translation is CASGREATEAFF.

This rearrangement joins TRBV6-1 to TRBJ1-2; D unclear. V lost 1 base to trimming and J lost 3 bases, with 9 bases between them. This CDR3 has 14 amino acids. Germline lookup yields CDR1 MNHNS and CDR2 SASEGT. The CDR3 here is CASSEGLIDYGYTF. The CDR3 DNA follows: TGTGCCAGCAGTGAAGGGCTGATTGACTATGGCTACACCTTC.

V and J are TRBV9 and TRBJ2-6; D unclear. The CDR3 consists of 15 residues. V gave up 0 bases and J gave up 1 base, with 5 bases separating them. Germline CDR1 reads SGDLS; CDR2 reads YYNGEE. The CDR3 region is CASSVVGSGANVLTF. The CDR3 coding sequence is TGTGCCAGCAGCGTAGTAGGGTCTGGGGCCAACGTCCTGACTTTC.

This clone was counted once. The V gene is TRBV5-1, the J gene TRBJ2-5; 7 bases line up with TRBD2. The length of the CDR3 is 16 residues. Germline V gene data show CDR1 as SGHRS and CDR2 as YFSETQ. With V trimmed by 0 bases and J by 5 bases, 10 bases remained unmatched. CDR3 nucleotides: TGCGCCAGCAGCTTGGTCGGTCGGGGGGAAACGGAGACCCAGTACTTC. Residues: CASSLVGRGETETQYF.

V and J are TRBV18 and TRBJ2-6; D remains ambiguous. CDR3 length: 14 residues. Between the trimmed V and J ends, which lost 4 bases and 4 bases, there was a span of 8 bases. Germline V gene lookup returns CDR1 KGHSH and CDR2 LQKENI. The DNA of the CDR3 is TGTGCCAGCTCACGGACCGAGGGGGCCAACGTCCTGACTTTC. Amino acid sequence: CASSRTEGANVLTF.

This rearrangement joins TRBV27 to TRBJ2-5; D is uncertain. Trimming took off 3 bases at V and 1 base at J, with 6 bases between the two ends. This CDR3 contains 13 residues. Germline assignment: CDR1 MNHEY and CDR2 SMNVEV (reference sequence). In nucleotides, the CDR3 is TGTGCCAGCAGTTTGGGCCTCCAAGAGACCCAGTACTTC. As protein: CASSLGLQETQYF.

The gene calls are TRBV6-1 and TRBJ1-5; D remains ambiguous. The CDR3 is 14 amino acids. The V gene's germline CDR1 is MNHNS and CDR2 SASEGT. Trimming removed 2 bases at V and 7 bases at J, with 12 bases between. The CDR3 region has the DNA TGTGCCAGCAGTGAACCGCAGGATTGGCAGCCCCAGCATTTT. As protein: CASSEPQDWQPQHF.

The rearrangement links TRBV7-2 to TRBJ1-1; D might be TRBD1 (6 bases). Trimming shortened V by 5 bases and J by 5 bases, and 12 bases separated the two germline ends. Germline assignment: CDR1 SGHTA and CDR2 FQGNSA. The CDR3 totals 13 residues. CDR3 loop: CASSTRGQTEAFF. CDR3 DNA: TGTGCCAGCAGCACACGAGGACAGACTGAAGCTTTCTTT. Drawing the rest from reference TRBV7-2 and TRBJ1-1, the complete variable domain is GAGVSQSPSNKVTEKGKDVELRCDPISGHTALYWYRQSLGQGLEFLIYFQGNSAPDKSGLPSDRFSAERTGGSVSTLTIQRTQQEDSAVYLCASSTRGQTEAFFGQGTRLTVV.